This T cell receptor beta chain was captured by sequencing in a study of T cells in localized non-small cell lung cancer. General study findings and limits: A median of 57 clones ranked among the top 100 in tumor appeared in adjacent lung. Sequencing covered just one tumor region, so heterogeneity cannot be ruled out. The highest T cell clonality was in uninvolved adjacent lung, above tumor. Higher T cell density in the blood was associated with longer overall survival, whereas higher adjacent-lung clonality associated with shorter survival.

Sequenced by immunoSEQ multiplex PCR; TCRdb stores in-frame clones only, minus some. The repertoire consists of some 25,000 clones, with roughly nine tenths occurring once and the leading ten covering around 15%. The germline CDR1 and CDR2 sequences are MDHEN and SYDVKM. This CDR3 comprises 16 residues. Trimming left V 5 bases short and J 8 bases short, with 22 bases between. Concerning this clone itself: Its target is unknown.

V is TRBV28 and J is TRBJ2-1; either TRBD1 or TRBD2 may fit D (6 bases each). The TCR sequence derives from a man aged 40 to 70 with stage III squamous cell lung carcinoma. The sequencing here drew on peripheral blood, taken before any cancer treatment. CDR3 coding DNA: TGTGCCAGCAGTCCCCAATCGGGGGCCCAAGTGGATGAGCAGTTCTTC. It specifies CASSPQSGAQVDEQFF.